Included here is one T cell receptor beta chain sequence, with context. Methods used by the authors: The assay estimated nucleated cells by amplifying reference gene primers. TCRdb's table, derived via immunoSEQ multiplex PCR, lists solely in-frame clones and lacks some. V and J calls and clone size follow that table, whereas D and trimming were derived from the DNA. The data hold under 300,000 clones, with roughly 89% observed a single time. These data come from a study of blood T cell repertoires in COVID-19. Study-level information: The United States, Italy and Spain supplied acute and convalescent COVID-19 samples. The analysed material was cDNA or gDNA that came from T cells, B-cell-depleted T cells, or PBMCs.

The CDR3 consists of 12 residues. V dropped 3 bases and J dropped 7 bases, with 9 bases sitting between them. CDR1 and CDR2 (germline): LNHDA, SQIVND (reference sequence). The TCR sequence derives from a young man who had recovered from COVID-19. Sample: peripheral blood. The V call is TRBV19, the J call TRBJ2-5; TRBD2 might be the D (7 bases). The CDR3 coding sequence is TGTGCCAGTAGTATTGGGGGGGCGACCCAGTACTTC. This encodes CASSIGGATQYF.